One sample yielded the 27 T cell receptor beta chains listed below, sequenced in a study of cytomegalovirus exposure and HLA in healthy donors. Primers: 60 Vbeta forward and 13 Jbeta reverse. Generated by immunoSEQ multiplex PCR, the TCRdb table keeps only in-frame clones and is missing some. The profile shows more than 85,000 clones, 75% to 90% of them singletons. Sequenced sample: PBMCs. These receptors were collected from a man aged 25 to 40 in good health and CMV-seropositive.

CDR3 nucleotide sequence: TGTGCCAGCAGTGGAGTGGGACAGGGCCATTCACCCCTCCACTTT. Protein sequence: CASSGVGQGHSPLHF. The V and J genes are TRBV6-1 and TRBJ1-6, with 9 positions matching TRBD1. Germline CDR1 reads MNHNS; CDR2 reads SASEGT. CDR3 length: 15 residues. The V and J ends lost 4 bases and 8 bases, in that order; junction bases with no gene match: 6.

CDR3 in amino acids: CASSLGLAADTQYF. CDR3 DNA: TGTGCCAGCAGCTTGGGACTAGCGGCAGATACGCAGTATTTT. The rearrangement links TRBV5-8 to TRBJ2-3; 9 bases line up with TRBD2. CDR1 is SGHTS and CDR2 is YDEGEE in the germline V gene. With V trimmed by 0 bases and J by 4 bases, 0 bases remained unmatched. The CDR3 runs to 14 residues.

This chain connects TRBV5-6 to TRBJ2-5; 9 bases match TRBD1. CDR1 and CDR2 from the germline V gene are SGHDT and YYEEEE. J was trimmed by 4 bases and V by 4 bases; bases with no gene match: 17. CDR3 size: 18 residues. This CDR3 is CASSLPGQGDHLGETQYF. The CDR3, as DNA: TGTGCCAGCAGCCTACCGGGACAGGGTGATCATTTAGGAGAGACCCAGTACTTC.

The chain links TRBV4-3 to TRBJ1-5, with D possibly TRBD1 on 6 matching bases. In germline, CDR1 is LGHNA, CDR2 YSLEER. CDR3 length: 16 amino acids. V was shortened by 1 base and J by 0 bases, with 10 bases between the two germline ends. The CDR3 loop reads CASSQVYRDSNQPQHF. Written as DNA, the CDR3 is TGCGCCAGCAGCCAAGTCTACAGGGATAGCAATCAGCCCCAGCATTTT.

The chain joins TRBV6-5 to TRBJ1-2, with TRBD1 matching over 10 bases. Germline CDR1 reads MNHEY; CDR2 reads SVGAGI. This CDR3 has 14 residues. Germline trimming cut 4 bases from V and 7 bases from J; bases unmatched to any gene: 6. In DNA form, the CDR3 reads TGTGCCAGCAGTTTCCATGACAGGGGGCTTGGCTACACCTTC. Amino acids: CASSFHDRGLGYTF.

The chain uses TRBV9 and TRBJ2-3, with 9 bases that match TRBD2. The CDR3 extends over 16 amino acids. V dropped 0 bases and J dropped 4; count of bases not matched to a gene: 6. Germline CDR1 is SGDLS and CDR2 is YYNGEE. The CDR3 loop reads CASSVDGGGAPDTQYF. In DNA form, the CDR3 reads TGTGCCAGCAGCGTAGATGGCGGGGGGGCCCCAGATACGCAGTATTTT.

J is TRBJ2-1 and V is TRBV7-2; perhaps TRBD2 as D (5 bases). The V end was cut by 5 bases, the J end by 9 bases, with 17 bases between. This CDR3 is 14 amino acids long. Germline lookup yields CDR1 SGHTA and CDR2 FQGNSA. The CDR3 nucleotides are TGTGCCAGCAGCCCCCCGATCTTGAGGGCTGAGCAGTTCTTC. Translation: CASSPPILRAEQFF. Together with reference TRBV7-2 and TRBJ2-1, the CDR3 gives the full variable domain: GAGVSQSPSNKVTEKGKDVELRCDPISGHTALYWYRQSLGQGLEFLIYFQGNSAPDKSGLPSDRFSAERTGGSVSTLTIQRTQQEDSAVYLCASSPPILRAEQFFGPGTRLTVL.

This sequence joins TRBV2 and TRBJ1-4; D remains ambiguous. Germline CDR1 reads SNHLY; CDR2 reads FYNNEI. The CDR3 has 14 residues. The V gene lost 3 bases and the J gene lost 3 bases, with 8 bases spanning the gap. CDR3: CASSEAAANEKLFF. CDR3 DNA sequence: TGTGCCAGCAGTGAGGCAGCGGCTAATGAAAAACTGTTTTTT.

The rearrangement uses TRBV15 and TRBJ1-1; D remains unclear. The CDR3 has 13 amino acids. The germline V and J ends were trimmed by 2 bases and 2 bases, with 6 bases remaining between them. Germline V lookup: CDR1 LNHNV, CDR2 YYDKDF (reference sequence). In DNA form, the CDR3 reads TGTGCCACCAGCAGACCGGTTAACACTGAAGCTTTCTTT. Residues: CATSRPVNTEAFF.

V gene TRBV5-4 combines with J gene TRBJ2-2; 7 bases agree with TRBD2. The length of the CDR3 is 16 residues. Looked up from germline, CDR1 is SGHNT and CDR2 is YYREEE (reference sequence). V shed 0 bases and J 4 bases; nucleotides not matched to a gene: 6. DNA of the CDR3: TGTGCCAGCAGCTTGGCCCCGGGGGGTAGCACCGGGGAGCTGTTTTTT. Translation gives CASSLAPGGSTGELFF.

The V gene is TRBV5-1, the J gene TRBJ2-1; 10 bases map to TRBD1. The CDR3 runs to 16 residues. The V segment lost 3 bases and the J segment 7 bases; nucleotides outside the gene matches: 10. CDR1 is SGHRS and CDR2 is YFSETQ in the germline V gene. In nucleotides, the CDR3 is TGCGCCAGCAGCTCAATCCGGGACAGGGGCGGAAATGAGCAGTTCTTC. This codes for CASSSIRDRGGNEQFF.

V usage is TRBV18 and J usage is TRBJ1-1; D remains ambiguous. V lost 0 bases and J 3 bases, leaving 11 bases between the germline ends. Per germline, CDR1 KGHSH and CDR2 LQKENI. The CDR3 length is 15 residues. CDR3 coding DNA: TGTGCCAGCTCACCACCATCGGTCGGGGACACTGAAGCTTTCTTT. Translated: CASSPPSVGDTEAFF.

The rearrangement uses TRBV7-3 and TRBJ2-1; D is uncertain. CDR3 length: 15 amino acids. In germline, CDR1 is SGHTA, CDR2 FQGTGA. V lost 3 bases and J lost 0, with 9 bases in between. The DNA of the CDR3 is TGTGCCAGCAGCTTTACACGGAGCTCCTACAATGAGCAGTTCTTC. Encoded protein: CASSFTRSSYNEQFF.

This clone was counted between two and nine times. The chain is built from TRBV6-1 and TRBJ1-4; the D is unclear. Germline CDR1 MNHNS, CDR2 SASEGT. V dropped 6 bases and J dropped 3 bases, with 14 bases sitting between them. This CDR3 comprises 15 residues. The CDR3 nucleotides read TGTGCCAGCAGGTCCCTCGGTTCTCCTAATGAAAAACTGTTTTTT. Protein: CASRSLGSPNEKLFF.

The V gene is TRBV6-1, the J gene TRBJ1-1; D is ambiguous. Trimming took 4 bases from V and 0 from J, leaving 15 bases between them. Germline V gene lookup returns CDR1 MNHNS and CDR2 SASEGT. The CDR3 runs 16 residues. The CDR3 spells CASSGIVTGLNTEAFF. Here the CDR3 DNA reads TGTGCCAGCAGTGGAATAGTGACGGGGTTGAACACTGAAGCTTTCTTT.

V is TRBV5-1 and J is TRBJ2-4, with 8 bases that match TRBD1. With V trimmed by 7 bases and J by 3 bases, 12 bases remained unmatched. The CDR3 is made up of 16 amino acids. Germline V CDR1 and CDR2: SGHRS, YFSETQ. CDR3 DNA: TGCGCCAGCCGCACAGGGGGTGGCGAGGGCAAAAACATTCAGTACTTC. The encoded protein is CASRTGGGEGKNIQYF.

V usage is TRBV6-5 and J usage is TRBJ2-7, with unresolved D. Trimming shortened V by 8 bases and J by 4 bases, and 9 bases separated the two germline ends. This CDR3 comprises 11 residues. From germline, CDR1 is MNHEY and CDR2 SVGAGI. This chain's CDR3 is CASGQTYEQYF. The DNA of the CDR3 is TGTGCCAGCGGTCAGACTTACGAGCAGTACTTC.

The gene calls are TRBV29-1 and TRBJ1-2; D may be TRBD1 (6 bases). There are 12 residues in the CDR3. Trimming stripped 7 bases from V and 5 bases from J, with 14 bases between. Per the germline V gene, CDR1 is SQVTM and CDR2 is ANQGSEA. DNA of the CDR3: TGCAGCGGGGGACAAAGTGGATATGGCTACACCTTC. It encodes CSGGQSGYGYTF.

The genes are TRBV6-5 and TRBJ1-1; D gene uncertain. Germline CDR1 is MNHEY and CDR2 is SVGAGI. V lost 0 bases and J 5 bases, leaving 13 bases between the germline ends. This CDR3 comprises 15 residues. The CDR3: CASSYSSAGETEAFF. The CDR3 nucleotides are TGTGCCAGCAGTTACTCGTCCGCCGGGGAAACTGAAGCTTTCTTT.

The chain is built from TRBV6-6 and TRBJ2-7, with a tentative D call TRBD2 (6 bases). The CDR3 totals 14 residues. V lost 6 bases to trimming and J lost 1 base, with 13 bases between them. Germline V gene sequence: CDR1 MNHNY, CDR2 SVGAGI (reference sequence). The CDR3 nucleotides read TGTGCCAGCAGCCCTAGGCGGGGATCCTACGAGCAGTACTTC. Translated, it gives CASSPRRGSYEQYF.

The CDR3 is CASSQDSKYYEQYF. CDR3 sequence (DNA): TGTGCCAGCTCTCAGGACAGCAAATACTACGAGCAGTACTTC. The V and J genes are TRBV18 and TRBJ2-7; weak D call: TRBD1 (6 bases). Between the trimmed V and J ends, which lost 6 bases and 3 bases, there was a span of 15 bases. CDR3 length equals 14 residues. The germline V gene has CDR1 KGHSH and CDR2 LQKENI.

This clone was recorded a few times. The chain combines TRBV15 with TRBJ2-5; 12 bases are a match to TRBD2. CDR1 and CDR2 (germline): LNHNV, YYDKDF (reference sequence). The CDR3 runs to 18 residues. V lost 4 bases and J lost 5; bases outside the gene matches: 14. CDR3 in amino acids: CATSKGDGLAGRGETQYF. The CDR3 DNA is TGTGCCACCAGCAAGGGGGATGGACTAGCGGGGCGGGGGGAGACCCAGTACTTC. The whole variable domain, filled in from reference TRBV15 and TRBJ2-5, reads DAMVIQNPRYQVTQFGKPVTLSCSQTLNHNVMYWYQQKSSQAPKLLFHYYDKDFNNEADTPDNFQSRRPNTSFCFLDIRSPGLGDTAMYLCATSKGDGLAGRGETQYFGPGTRLLVL.

V gene TRBV11-3 combines with J gene TRBJ1-2; TRBD1 might be the D (5 bases). The ends were cut back, 1 base at V and 8 bases at J, with 14 bases in the middle. CDR3 length: 14 amino acids. CDR1 is SGHNT, CDR2 YENEEA, per germline. The CDR3 bases are TGTGCCAGCAGCTTAGGGGTAGGGGAAGGAGGCTACACCTTC. Protein: CASSLGVGEGGYTF.

The table lists this clone with a count of one. The chain is built from TRBV27 and TRBJ1-2, with a possible D match to TRBD1 (6 bases). The CDR3 loop spans 14 amino acids. Per germline, CDR1 MNHEY and CDR2 SMNVEV (reference sequence). V was pared by 2 bases and J by 3 bases, with 10 bases between. The CDR3, as DNA: TGTGCCAGCAGTTTAGGGGGCTCTCACTATGGCTACACCTTC. Its protein is CASSLGGSHYGYTF.

This clone was picked up one time. The chain has TRBV19 and TRBJ1-2; TRBD1 might be the D (5 bases). V shed 3 bases and J shed 5 bases, with 10 bases lying between them. Germline loops: CDR1 LNHDA, CDR2 SQIVND (reference sequence). CDR3 length: 13 residues. The CDR3 nucleotides read TGTGCCAGTAGTATGGACGGACAATATGGCTACACCTTC. This sequence encodes CASSMDGQYGYTF.

This chain joins TRBV5-1 and TRBJ2-3; possibly TRBD2 for D (6 bases). The CDR3 is 15 amino acids. Germline CDR1 reads SGHRS; CDR2 reads YFSETQ. Trimming removed 0 bases from V and 2 bases from J, with 10 bases in between. CDR3 region: CASSLEEGFTDTQYF. CDR3 nucleotides: TGCGCCAGCAGCTTGGAGGAGGGATTCACAGATACGCAGTATTTT.

This clone was observed a single time. The V gene is TRBV9, the J gene TRBJ1-1; D might be TRBD1 (6 bases). Germline lookup yields CDR1 SGDLS and CDR2 YYNGEE. The CDR3 length is 16 residues. Trimming removed 6 bases at V and 3 bases at J, with 21 bases between. The CDR3 loop is CASTKGPGKGDTEAFF. CDR3 DNA sequence: TGTGCCAGCACCAAGGGGCCGGGAAAGGGGGACACTGAAGCTTTCTTT.